In this sample, the clone carrying this T cell receptor (beta chain) turned up a few times. The second PCR ran about 6 to 12 cycles with a sample-barcoded 5' primer and J-beta primers. Each CDR3 protein gets one entry after TCRdb re-called the 5' RACE reads with MiXCR. There are about 510,000 distinct CDR3 sequences in the sample; around a quarter occur only once, and 3% to 4.5% lies in the top ten. Roughly 10 milliliters was the volume of peripheral blood drawn from each donor. Trimming removed 7 bases at V and 0 bases at J, with 6 bases between. Germline V lookup: CDR1 MNHEY, CDR2 SMNVEV (reference sequence). The CDR3 length is 12 residues. The sample originates from a study of blood T cells in healthy people across ages. The same sample was also studied in work on T cells of mothers and their children.

The chain uses TRBV27 and TRBJ1-1; no clear D. This receptor was identified in a boy between 2 and 10 years old in good health. The sample taken for sequencing was blood. CDR3 residues: CASMALNTEAFF. CDR3 sequence (DNA): TGTGCCAGCATGGCACTGAACACTGAAGCTTTCTTT.